This T cell receptor (beta chain) stems from a study of blood T cell repertoires in COVID-19. Overall study: Collection of acute and convalescent COVID-19 samples took place in the United States, Italy and Spain. In each case, the material was cDNA or gDNA derived from T cells, B-cell-depleted T cells, or PBMCs.

Seattle's cohort entered during active infection and was followed longitudinally. Per the original methods: Amplified reference gene primers provided the basis for estimating nucleated cell counts. Only in-frame clones appear in the TCRdb table, and some are missing; sequencing was by immunoSEQ multiplex PCR. V, J and clone size reflect that table, while D and trimming were determined from the DNA. Here the sample spans about 76,000 clones, about 85% being singletons. The sequence was obtained from a man in his 60s with COVID-19, enrolled during active disease. Sample: peripheral blood.

The CDR3 loop reads CASSLPPLNTGELFF. The CDR3 DNA follows: TGTGCCAGCAGTCTACCCCCCCTGAACACCGGGGAGCTGTTTTTT. The chain recombines TRBV5-5 with TRBJ2-2; D remains unclear. Germline CDR1 reads SGHKS; CDR2 reads YYEKEE (reference sequence). The CDR3 covers 15 residues. V was clipped by 5 bases and J by 1 base, with 12 bases between them.